Presented here are 32 T cell receptor beta chains from one specimen sequenced in a study of CD8+ T cells in alopecia areata. The treatment was: oral pan-JAK inhibitor, 5-10 mg twice daily. Sequencing relied on a cDNA template that was reverse transcribed from extracted RNA. Assay used: immunoSEQ multiplex PCR; TCRdb lists only in-frame clones, some missing. This table holds 110,000 to 150,000 clones, about 59% found once. This specimen consisted of CD8+ T cells sorted from blood, obtained at week 4, from a patient treated with tofacitinib. Receptor source: a human donor with alopecia areata.

The chain employs TRBV2 and TRBJ1-2, with D possibly matching TRBD1 (5 bases). The germline V and J ends were trimmed by 6 bases and 3 bases, with 17 bases remaining between them. The CDR3 has 15 amino acids. The germline CDR1 and CDR2 sequences are SNHLY and FYNNEI. CDR3 sequence: CASSLLAGVDYGYTF. For the CDR3, the DNA is TGTGCCAGCAGCCTTTTGGCGGGGGTGGACTATGGCTACACCTTC.

In its sample, this clone was seen a few times. CDR3 protein: CASSSSTTGLFF. CDR3 in DNA: TGTGCCAGCAGCTCCTCAACGACAGGGTTGTTTTTT. This sequence joins TRBV13 and TRBJ1-4, with 7 bases that match TRBD1. The CDR3 length is 12 residues. J gave up 15 bases and V 4 bases, and 8 bases lay outside the gene matches. CDR1 PRHDT and CDR2 FYEKMQ come from the germline V gene (reference sequence).

This clone was seen just once. The CDR3 sequence: CASSRLYGDSPLHF. The CDR3 DNA reads as TGTGCCAGCAGTAGACTCTATGGAGACTCACCCCTCCACTTT. V and J are TRBV27 and TRBJ1-6; unclear D gene. Germline assignment: CDR1 MNHEY and CDR2 SMNVEV (reference sequence). This CDR3 region has 14 residues. V shed 5 bases and J shed 10 bases, with 15 bases lying between them.

This clone was counted between two and nine times. The chain links TRBV6-4 to TRBJ2-3; tentatively, D is TRBD2 (7 bases). V dropped 2 bases and J dropped 0 bases, with 9 bases sitting between them. The CDR3 is 15 amino acids. Germline CDR1 is MRHNA and CDR2 is SNTAGT. The CDR3 loop reads CASSDGGASTDTQYF. CDR3 sequence (DNA): TGTGCCAGCAGTGACGGGGGGGCTAGCACAGATACGCAGTATTTT.

The V gene is TRBV4-1, the J gene TRBJ1-2, with D perhaps matching TRBD1 (6 bases). Trimming pared 1 base from V and 4 bases from J, leaving 10 bases between. This CDR3 comprises 14 residues. Germline V CDR1 and CDR2: MGHRA, YSYEKL. This chain's CDR3 is CASSQVLGAYGYTF. The CDR3 bases are TGCGCCAGCAGCCAAGTGTTGGGGGCCTATGGCTACACCTTC.

This clone was observed a few times. V is TRBV13 and J is TRBJ1-3, with D possibly being TRBD1 (5 bases). The V end lost 7 bases, the J end lost 4 bases, and 14 bases lay between the germline ends. Germline V gene lookup returns CDR1 PRHDT and CDR2 FYEKMQ (reference sequence). CDR3 length: 14 residues. The DNA of the CDR3 is TGTGCCAGCACGGGACTGGCAGACGGAAACACCATATATTTT. It yields the protein CASTGLADGNTIYF.

The table lists this clone with a few counts. The V call is TRBV2, the J call TRBJ1-2; 7 bases align to TRBD1. The ends lost 8 bases at V and 8 bases at J; junction bases unmatched: 14. This CDR3 comprises 14 residues. The V gene's germline CDR1 is SNHLY and CDR2 FYNNEI. The CDR3 DNA reads as TGTGCCAGCGAGGGACAGCGGTCGTTAAGAGGCTACACCTTC. Translating it yields CASEGQRSLRGYTF.

The CDR3 DNA follows: TGCGCCAGCAGCTTGGCCGGGACACCTTACGAGCAGTACTTC. Its translation is CASSLAGTPYEQYF. V and J are TRBV5-1 and TRBJ2-7; maybe TRBD1 (6 bases). Germline V CDR1 and CDR2: SGHRS, YFSETQ. The CDR3 extends over 14 amino acids. V dropped 0 bases and J dropped 4 bases, with 11 bases sitting between them.

The rearrangement links TRBV11-2 to TRBJ1-1, with D uncertain. CDR3 length: 14 amino acids. Germline V lookup: CDR1 SGHAT, CDR2 FQNNGV. V dropped 3 bases and J dropped 1 base, with 9 bases sitting between them. DNA for the CDR3: TGTGCCAGCAGCTTTGTCTGGGGGAACACTGAAGCTTTCTTT. Amino acid sequence: CASSFVWGNTEAFF. The whole variable domain, filled in from reference TRBV11-2 and TRBJ1-1, reads EAGVAQSPRYKIIEKRQSVAFWCNPISGHATLYWYQQILGQGPKLLIQFQNNGVVDDSQLPKDRFSAERLKGVDSTLKIQPAKLEDSAVYLCASSFVWGNTEAFFGQGTRLTVV.

This chain links TRBV7-9 with TRBJ2-1; possibly TRBD2 for D (5 bases). Germline loops: CDR1 SEHNR, CDR2 FQNEAQ (reference sequence). This CDR3 is 15 amino acids long. V gave up 2 bases and J gave up 2 bases, with 10 bases separating them. The CDR3 protein is CASSLSGIAYNEQFF. The DNA for the CDR3 is TGTGCCAGCAGCTTATCGGGAATTGCCTACAATGAGCAGTTCTTC.

The chain has TRBV27 and TRBJ2-2; D gene ambiguous. Germline V lookup: CDR1 MNHEY, CDR2 SMNVEV (reference sequence). This CDR3 has 15 residues. The V end lost 2 bases, the J end lost 1 base, and 8 bases lay between the germline ends. CDR3 loop: CASSLQALNTGELFF. DNA of the CDR3: TGTGCCAGCAGTTTACAAGCACTGAACACCGGGGAGCTGTTTTTT.

The rearrangement joins TRBV2 to TRBJ1-5, with 8 nucleotides matching TRBD1. The CDR3 has 14 amino acids. V shed 7 bases, J shed 7 bases, and the junction held 9 bases outside the gene matches. Germline V lookup: CDR1 SNHLY, CDR2 FYNNEI. Written as DNA, the CDR3 is TGTGCCAGCAAAAATACAGGGGGACGGCAGCCCCAGCATTTT. It specifies CASKNTGGRQPQHF.

The V call is TRBV6-4, the J call TRBJ1-5; no clear D. This CDR3 is 10 amino acids long. V lost 9 bases to trimming and J lost 10 bases, with 10 bases between them. Germline CDR1 reads MRHNA; CDR2 reads SNTAGT. CDR3 protein: CARGGSPQHF. In nucleotides, the CDR3 is TGTGCCAGGGGAGGGTCCCCCCAGCATTTT.

The chain combines TRBV5-4 with TRBJ2-2; 10 nucleotides line up with TRBD2. Germline-derived CDR1 and CDR2 are SGHNT and YYREEE (reference sequence). V shed 3 bases and J 4 bases; nucleotides not matched to a gene: 3. There are 15 residues in the CDR3. CDR3: CASSSRTSGTGELFF. DNA for the CDR3: TGTGCCAGCAGCTCCAGGACTAGCGGCACCGGGGAGCTGTTTTTT. The whole variable domain, filled in from reference TRBV5-4 and TRBJ2-2, reads ETGVTQSPTHLIKTRGQQVTLRCSSQSGHNTVSWYQQALGQGPQFIFQYYREEENGRGNFPPRFSGLQFPNYSSELNVNALELDDSALYLCASSSRTSGTGELFFGEGSRLTVL.

V usage is TRBV7-6 and J usage is TRBJ2-7; 9 positions agree with TRBD1. After removal of 1 base from V and 6 bases from J, the junction contained 10 bases not matched to a gene. The length of the CDR3 is 16 residues. The V gene's germline CDR1 is SGHVS and CDR2 FNYEAQ. For the CDR3, the DNA is TGTGCCAGCAGCTTAGGGCCCGGGACAGGGAATGGCGAGCAGTACTTC. Its translation: CASSLGPGTGNGEQYF.

This chain joins TRBV13 and TRBJ1-1; tentatively, D is TRBD1 (5 bases). This CDR3 has 12 residues. CDR1 and CDR2 from the germline V gene are PRHDT and FYEKMQ (reference sequence). Trimming shortened V by 4 bases and J by 7 bases, and 10 bases separated the two germline ends. The CDR3 bases are TGTGCCAGCAGCTCAGACAGACTTGAAGCTTTCTTT. Translated, it gives CASSSDRLEAFF.

V usage is TRBV6-5 and J usage is TRBJ2-1, with unresolved D. This CDR3 has 16 residues. Germline lookup yields CDR1 MNHEY and CDR2 SVGAGI. Trimming cost V 0 bases and J 4 bases, with 13 bases left between them. The CDR3 coding sequence is TGTGCCAGCAGTTACTCGTACGTAGAGTCGTACAATGAGCAGTTCTTC. It codes for CASSYSYVESYNEQFF.

V gene TRBV15 combines with J gene TRBJ2-7; 8 nucleotides agree with TRBD1. The J segment lost 4 bases and the V segment lost 4 bases, leaving 6 bases of the junction unmatched. There are 14 residues in the CDR3. Germline V gene data show CDR1 as LNHNV and CDR2 as YYDKDF (reference sequence). The CDR3 sequence is CATSTGQGAYEQYF. The CDR3 DNA is TGTGCCACCAGCACCGGACAGGGCGCTTACGAGCAGTACTTC.

J is TRBJ2-2 and V is TRBV5-6; D gene ambiguous. This CDR3 region has 15 residues. V shed 1 base and J shed 5 bases, with 12 bases lying between them. Germline loops: CDR1 SGHDT, CDR2 YYEEEE. CDR3 DNA sequence: TGTGCCAGCAGCTTGAAAGGAAGACAAACCGGGGAGCTGTTTTTT. This codes for CASSLKGRQTGELFF.

The count of this clone is one. The chain carries TRBV5-6 and TRBJ1-2; TRBD1 might be the D (5 bases). With 9 bases removed from V and 6 bases from J, the gap between germline ends came to 18 bases. This CDR3 is built from 13 residues. Germline V gene sequence: CDR1 SGHDT, CDR2 YYEEEE. CDR3 sequence: CAIGRQGENGYTF. In DNA, the CDR3 is TGTGCCATCGGGAGGCAGGGAGAAAATGGCTACACCTTC.

This chain links TRBV11-2 with TRBJ2-2; a possible D gene is TRBD2 (6 bases). Germline V CDR1 and CDR2: SGHAT, FQNNGV. The CDR3 extends over 15 amino acids. Trimming took off 7 bases at V and 0 bases at J, with 12 bases between the two ends. The CDR3 here is CASTLEGSNTGELFF. The CDR3 coding sequence is TGTGCCAGCACCTTGGAGGGGTCGAACACCGGGGAGCTGTTTTTT. Using reference TRBV11-2 and TRBJ2-2 for the parts outside the CDR3, the full variable domain is EAGVAQSPRYKIIEKRQSVAFWCNPISGHATLYWYQQILGQGPKLLIQFQNNGVVDDSQLPKDRFSAERLKGVDSTLKIQPAKLEDSAVYLCASTLEGSNTGELFFGEGSRLTVL.

V is TRBV7-9 and J is TRBJ1-6; D is unresolved. The V gene lost 6 bases and the J gene lost 6 bases, with 15 bases spanning the gap. Looked up from germline, CDR1 is SEHNR and CDR2 is FQNEAQ (reference sequence). The CDR3 extends over 15 amino acids. The CDR3 sequence: CASSPLGFPNSPLHF. The CDR3 coding sequence is TGTGCCAGCAGTCCCTTGGGGTTCCCTAATTCACCCCTCCACTTT.

This chain links TRBV11-2 with TRBJ2-7; D not certain. This CDR3 has 13 amino acids. The germline V gene encodes CDR1 SGHAT and CDR2 FQNNGV. V dropped 2 bases and J dropped 2 bases, with 7 bases sitting between them. The CDR3 sequence: CASSLRPTYEQYF. As DNA, the CDR3 is TGTGCCAGCAGCTTAAGGCCAACCTACGAGCAGTACTTC.

As DNA, the CDR3 is TGTGCCAGCAGGGAACTATTAGCGGGGGAGGAAGAGACCCAGTACTTC. It is translated as CASRELLAGEEETQYF. The genes are TRBV6-1 and TRBJ2-5, with 9 bases aligning to TRBD2. The germline V gene encodes CDR1 MNHNS and CDR2 SASEGT. This CDR3 spans 16 amino acids. V shed 6 bases, J shed 3 bases, and the junction held 11 bases outside the gene matches.

The chain links TRBV4-1 to TRBJ1-2, with D tentatively TRBD1 (5 bases). Germline V gene lookup returns CDR1 MGHRA and CDR2 YSYEKL. The CDR3 runs 15 residues. The germline V and J ends were trimmed by 6 bases and 5 bases, with 19 bases remaining between them. Here the CDR3 DNA reads TGCGCCAGCAGTCCTATTGGAGGGGTCAGTTATGGCTACACCTTC. This translates into CASSPIGGVSYGYTF.

CDR3 sequence (DNA): TGTGCCAGCTCAAACCCGGGACAGGGGGTAGATTGGATCCACGAGCAGTACTTC. Its protein product is CASSNPGQGVDWIHEQYF. This sequence joins TRBV27 and TRBJ2-7, with 11 positions matching TRBD1. CDR1 is MNHEY and CDR2 is SMNVEV in the germline V gene (reference sequence). The CDR3 is made up of 18 amino acids. The V segment lost 8 bases and the J segment 5 bases; nucleotides outside the gene matches: 20.

The chain uses TRBV4-3 and TRBJ2-2; maybe TRBD1 (5 bases). The germline CDR1 and CDR2 sequences are LGHNA and YSLEER. This CDR3 is 16 amino acids long. Deletions cut 0 bases from V and 6 bases from J, with 14 bases between. CDR3 bases: TGCGCCAGCAGCCAAGATAGGACACTAAATGCCGGGGAGCTGTTTTTT. Translated, it gives CASSQDRTLNAGELFF.

The rearrangement uses TRBV10-3 and TRBJ2-2, with D maybe TRBD1 (5 bases). CDR1 and CDR2 from the germline V gene are ENHRY and SYGVKD. The CDR3 has 17 amino acids. Trimming stripped 0 bases from V and 0 bases from J, with 11 bases between. The CDR3 loop is CAISESPGNSNTGELFF. DNA of the CDR3: TGTGCCATCAGTGAGTCTCCAGGGAATTCGAACACCGGGGAGCTGTTTTTT.

V is TRBV13 and J is TRBJ2-3; D might be TRBD2 (5 bases). V lost 8 bases, J lost 5 bases, and 14 bases lay in between. This CDR3 has 13 amino acids. Germline V CDR1 and CDR2: PRHDT, FYEKMQ (reference sequence). The CDR3 spells CASASRAEDTQYF. The DNA for the CDR3 is TGTGCCAGCGCGTCTCGAGCGGAAGATACGCAGTATTTT. Complete variable domain (other parts from reference TRBV13 and TRBJ2-3): AAGVIQSPRHLIKEKRETATLKCYPIPRHDTVYWYQQGPGQDPQFLISFYEKMQSDKGSIPDRFSAQQFSDYHSELNMSSLELGDSALYFCASASRAEDTQYFGPGTRLTVL.

This clone was seen a few times. V usage is TRBV2 and J usage is TRBJ2-1; the match to TRBD2 covers 13 bases. From germline, CDR1 is SNHLY and CDR2 FYNNEI. J gave up 0 bases and V 8 bases, and 4 bases lay outside the gene matches. The CDR3 has 16 amino acids. CDR3: CASPTSGGSSYNEQFF. CDR3 DNA: TGTGCCAGCCCGACTAGCGGGGGGAGCTCCTACAATGAGCAGTTCTTC.

This clone appeared a few times. The rearrangement links TRBV11-2 to TRBJ2-1; TRBD2 might be the D (6 bases). Germline-derived CDR1 and CDR2 are SGHAT and FQNNGV. The germline V and J ends were trimmed by 5 bases and 4 bases, with 12 bases remaining between them. This CDR3 spans 14 amino acids. In DNA form, the CDR3 reads TGTGCCAGCAGCCTCGGGGGTCGATACAATGAGCAGTTCTTC. Its translation is CASSLGGRYNEQFF.

The table lists this clone with a count of one. This rearrangement joins TRBV18 to TRBJ2-7; 9 nucleotides agree with TRBD1. The V gene's germline CDR1 is KGHSH and CDR2 LQKENI. The CDR3 runs 14 residues. J was trimmed by 3 bases and V by 2 bases; bases with no gene match: 2. The CDR3 coding sequence is TGTGCCAGCTCACCAATGGGACAGGGCTACGAGCAGTACTTC. This codes for CASSPMGQGYEQYF.